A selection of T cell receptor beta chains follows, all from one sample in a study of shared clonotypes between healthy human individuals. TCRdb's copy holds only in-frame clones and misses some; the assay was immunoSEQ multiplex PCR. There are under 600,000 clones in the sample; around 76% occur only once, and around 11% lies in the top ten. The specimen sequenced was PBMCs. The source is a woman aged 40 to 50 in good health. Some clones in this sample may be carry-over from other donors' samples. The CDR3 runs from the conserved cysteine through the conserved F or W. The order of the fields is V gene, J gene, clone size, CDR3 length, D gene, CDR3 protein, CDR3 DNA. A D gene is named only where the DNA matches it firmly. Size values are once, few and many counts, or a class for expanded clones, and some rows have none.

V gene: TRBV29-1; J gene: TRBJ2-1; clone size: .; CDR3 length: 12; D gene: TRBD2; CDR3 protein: CSVGSGSDEQFF; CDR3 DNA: TGCAGCGTTGGGAGCGGGAGCGATGAGCAGTTCTTC
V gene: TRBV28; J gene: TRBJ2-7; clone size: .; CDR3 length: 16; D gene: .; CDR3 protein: CASSLSRQKPTYEQYF; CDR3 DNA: TGTGCCAGCAGTTTATCCAGACAAAAACCAACCTACGAGCAGTACTTC
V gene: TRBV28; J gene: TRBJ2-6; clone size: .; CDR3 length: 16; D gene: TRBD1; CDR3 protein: CASTSQGDSGANVLTF; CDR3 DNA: TGTGCCAGCACTTCACAGGGGGACTCTGGGGCCAACGTCCTGACTTTC
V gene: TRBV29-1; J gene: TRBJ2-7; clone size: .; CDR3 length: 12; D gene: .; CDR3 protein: CSVGAANYEQYF; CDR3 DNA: TGCAGCGTTGGGGCAGCAAACTACGAGCAGTACTTC
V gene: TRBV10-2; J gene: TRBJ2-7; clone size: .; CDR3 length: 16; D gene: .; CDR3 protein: CASSELGGTVIDEQYF; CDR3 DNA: TGCGCCAGCAGTGAATTGGGCGGGACAGTAATCGACGAGCAGTACTTC
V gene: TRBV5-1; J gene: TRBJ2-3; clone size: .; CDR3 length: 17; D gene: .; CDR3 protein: CASSLEGPYGPTDTQYF; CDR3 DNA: TGCGCCAGCAGCTTGGAAGGTCCCTACGGCCCCACAGATACGCAGTATTTT
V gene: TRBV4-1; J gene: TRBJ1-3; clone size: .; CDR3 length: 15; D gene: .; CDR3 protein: CASSQGLGSGNTIYF; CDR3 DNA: TGCGCCAGCAGCCAAGGGCTAGGCTCTGGAAACACCATATATTTT
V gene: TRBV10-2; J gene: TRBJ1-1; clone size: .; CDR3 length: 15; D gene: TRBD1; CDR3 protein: CASRGTGGTYTEAFF; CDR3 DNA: TGCGCCAGCAGGGGGACAGGGGGCACCTACACTGAAGCTTTCTTT
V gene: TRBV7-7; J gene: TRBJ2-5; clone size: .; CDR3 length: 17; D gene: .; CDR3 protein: CASSLGSRGGALETQYF; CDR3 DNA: TGTGCTAGCAGCTTAGGCAGCCGAGGGGGGGCCTTGGAGACCCAGTACTTC
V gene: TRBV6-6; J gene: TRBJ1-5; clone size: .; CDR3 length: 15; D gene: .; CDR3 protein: CASSYDGGPNQPQHF; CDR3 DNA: TGTGCCAGCAGTTATGACGGGGGGCCCAATCAGCCCCAGCATTTT
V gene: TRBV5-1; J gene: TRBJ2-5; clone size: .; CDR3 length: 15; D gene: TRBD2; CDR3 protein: CASSPGGEVVETQYF; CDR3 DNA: TGCGCCAGCAGCCCGGGGGGGGAAGTCGTCGAGACCCAGTACTTC
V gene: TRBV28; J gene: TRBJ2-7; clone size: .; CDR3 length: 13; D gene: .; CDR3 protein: CASTNTGTYEQYF; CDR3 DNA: TGTGCCAGCACAAACACAGGGACCTACGAGCAGTACTTC
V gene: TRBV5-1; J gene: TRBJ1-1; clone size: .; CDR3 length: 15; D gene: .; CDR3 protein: CASSPGRGMNTEAFF; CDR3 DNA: TGCGCCAGCAGCCCTGGACGGGGCATGAACACTGAAGCTTTCTTT
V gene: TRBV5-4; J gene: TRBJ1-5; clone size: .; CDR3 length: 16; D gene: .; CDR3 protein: CASSFTGAGVIQPQHF; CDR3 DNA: TGTGCCAGCAGCTTCACCGGCGCAGGGGTTATTCAGCCCCAGCATTTT
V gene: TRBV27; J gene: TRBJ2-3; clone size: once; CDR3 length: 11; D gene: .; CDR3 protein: CASSLGYTQYF; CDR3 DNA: TGTGCCAGCAGTTTAGGGTATACGCAGTATTTT
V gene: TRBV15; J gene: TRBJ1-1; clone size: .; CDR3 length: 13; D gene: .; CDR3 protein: CATSRIWDTEAFF; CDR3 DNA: TGTGCCACCAGCAGGATTTGGGACACTGAAGCTTTCTTT
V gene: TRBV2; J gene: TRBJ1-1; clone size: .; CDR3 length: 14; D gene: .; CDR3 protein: CASSDRTENTEAFF; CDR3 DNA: TGTGCCAGCAGTGATAGGACAGAGAACACTGAAGCTTTCTTT
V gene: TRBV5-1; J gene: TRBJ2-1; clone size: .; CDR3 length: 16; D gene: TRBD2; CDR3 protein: CASSLASGRDYNEQFF; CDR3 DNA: TGCGCCAGCAGCTTGGCAAGCGGGAGGGATTACAATGAGCAGTTCTTC
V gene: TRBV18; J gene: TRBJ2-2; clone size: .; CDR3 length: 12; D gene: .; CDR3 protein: CASSLNTGELFF; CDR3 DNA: TGTGCCAGCTCCCTGAACACCGGGGAGCTGTTTTTT
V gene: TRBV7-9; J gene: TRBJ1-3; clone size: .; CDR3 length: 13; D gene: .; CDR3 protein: CASSLLTGNTIYF; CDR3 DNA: TGTGCCAGCAGCTTATTGACCGGAAACACCATATATTTT
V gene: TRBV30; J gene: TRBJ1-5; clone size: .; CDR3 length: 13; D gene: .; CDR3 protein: CAWTGGSNQPQHF; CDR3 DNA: TGTGCCTGGACCGGGGGGAGCAATCAGCCCCAGCATTTT
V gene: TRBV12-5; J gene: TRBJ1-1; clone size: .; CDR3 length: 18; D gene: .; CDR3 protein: CASGSGHSEVGLNTEAFF; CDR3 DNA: TGTGCTAGTGGATCGGGACACTCGGAGGTCGGGTTGAACACTGAAGCTTTCTTT
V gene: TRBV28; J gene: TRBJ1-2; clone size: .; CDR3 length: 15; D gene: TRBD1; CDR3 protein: CASSLTGTGPYGYTF; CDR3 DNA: TGTGCCAGCAGTTTGACCGGGACAGGTCCCTATGGCTACACCTTC
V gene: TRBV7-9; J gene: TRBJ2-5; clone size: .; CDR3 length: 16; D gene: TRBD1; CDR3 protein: CASSRLTDRGQETQYF; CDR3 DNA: TGTGCCAGCAGCCGATTGACGGACAGGGGCCAAGAGACCCAGTACTTC
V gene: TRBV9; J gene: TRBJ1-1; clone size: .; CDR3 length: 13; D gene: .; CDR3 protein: CASSVSVGTEAFF; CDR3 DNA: TGTGCCAGCAGCGTCTCGGTCGGGACTGAAGCTTTCTTT
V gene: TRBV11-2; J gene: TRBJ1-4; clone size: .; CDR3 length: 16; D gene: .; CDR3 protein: CASSLDWATTNEKLFF; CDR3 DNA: TGTGCCAGCAGCTTAGATTGGGCAACAACTAATGAAAAACTGTTTTTT
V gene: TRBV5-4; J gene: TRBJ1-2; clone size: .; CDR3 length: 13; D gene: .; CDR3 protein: CASSLKGGDGYTF; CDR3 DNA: TGTGCCAGCAGCTTGAAAGGGGGTGATGGCTACACCTTC
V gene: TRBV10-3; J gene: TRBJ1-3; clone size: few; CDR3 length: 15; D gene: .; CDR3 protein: CAISGPSGSGNTIYF; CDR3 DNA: TGTGCCATCAGTGGACCTTCGGGGAGTGGAAACACCATATATTTT
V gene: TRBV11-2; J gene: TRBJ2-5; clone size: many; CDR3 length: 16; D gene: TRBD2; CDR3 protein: CASSSRLAGQGETQYF; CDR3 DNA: TGTGCCAGCAGCTCGAGACTAGCGGGACAGGGAGAGACCCAGTACTTC
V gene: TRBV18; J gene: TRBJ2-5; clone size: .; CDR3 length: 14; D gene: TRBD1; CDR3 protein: CASARDSFQETQYF; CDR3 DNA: TGTGCCAGCGCTAGGGACAGTTTTCAAGAGACCCAGTACTTC
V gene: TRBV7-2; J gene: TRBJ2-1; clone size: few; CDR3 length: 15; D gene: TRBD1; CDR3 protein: CASSPQGQAYNEQFF; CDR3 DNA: TGTGCCAGCAGCCCCCAGGGACAGGCCTACAATGAGCAGTTCTTC
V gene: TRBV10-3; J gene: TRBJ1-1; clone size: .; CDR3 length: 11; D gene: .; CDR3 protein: CAISPGSEAFF; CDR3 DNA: TGTGCCATCAGCCCAGGGTCTGAAGCTTTCTTT
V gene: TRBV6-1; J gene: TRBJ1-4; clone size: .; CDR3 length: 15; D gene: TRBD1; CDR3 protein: CASSDGTGGGEKLFF; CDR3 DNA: TGTGCCAGCAGTGACGGGACAGGGGGTGGCGAAAAACTGTTTTTT
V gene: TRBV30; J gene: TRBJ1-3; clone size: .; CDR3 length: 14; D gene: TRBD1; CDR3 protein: CAWRTGYSGNTIYF; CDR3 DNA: TGTGCCTGGAGGACAGGGTACAGTGGAAACACCATATATTTT
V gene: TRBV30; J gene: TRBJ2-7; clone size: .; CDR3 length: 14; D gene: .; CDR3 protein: CAWSAGQGPYEQYF; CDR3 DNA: TGTGCCTGGAGTGCGGGGCAGGGCCCCTACGAGCAGTACTTC
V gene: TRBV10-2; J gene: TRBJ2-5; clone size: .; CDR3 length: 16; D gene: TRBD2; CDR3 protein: CASSGPSGSKRETQYF; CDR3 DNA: TGCGCCAGCAGTGGTCCTAGCGGGAGTAAAAGAGAGACCCAGTACTTC
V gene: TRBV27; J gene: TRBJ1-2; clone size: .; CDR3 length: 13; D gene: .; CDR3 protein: CASSPIPRYGYTF; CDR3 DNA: TGTGCCAGCAGTCCCATCCCAAGGTACGGCTACACCTTC
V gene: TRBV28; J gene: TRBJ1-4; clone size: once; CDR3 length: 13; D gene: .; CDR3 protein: CASSSMFNEKLFF; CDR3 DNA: TGTGCCAGCAGTTCTATGTTTAATGAAAAACTGTTTTTT
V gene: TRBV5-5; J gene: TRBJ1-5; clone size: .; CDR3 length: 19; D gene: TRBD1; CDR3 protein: CASSFGSFLRQGGRQPQHF; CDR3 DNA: TGTGCCAGCAGCTTTGGTTCGTTCCTCAGACAGGGTGGAAGGCAGCCCCAGCATTTT
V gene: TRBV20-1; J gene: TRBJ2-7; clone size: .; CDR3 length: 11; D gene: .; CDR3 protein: CSAPVAYEQYF; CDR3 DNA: TGCAGTGCTCCGGTCGCGTACGAGCAGTACTTC